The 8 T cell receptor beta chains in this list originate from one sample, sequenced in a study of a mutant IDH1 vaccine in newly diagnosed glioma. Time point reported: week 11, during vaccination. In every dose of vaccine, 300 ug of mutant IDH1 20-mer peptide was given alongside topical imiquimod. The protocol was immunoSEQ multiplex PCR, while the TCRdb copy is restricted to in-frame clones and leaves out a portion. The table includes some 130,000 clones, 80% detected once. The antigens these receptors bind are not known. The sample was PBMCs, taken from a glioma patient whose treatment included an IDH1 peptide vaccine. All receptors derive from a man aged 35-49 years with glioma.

CDR3 protein: CASSLTGGKNIQYF. CDR3 DNA: TGTGCCAGCAGTTTGACGGGAGGCAAAAACATTCAGTACTTC. V and J are TRBV28 and TRBJ2-4; 7 bases line up with TRBD2. CDR3 length equals 14 residues. Germline V CDR1 and CDR2: MDHEN, SYDVKM. Trimming took 3 bases from V and 3 from J; bases not matched to a gene: 2.

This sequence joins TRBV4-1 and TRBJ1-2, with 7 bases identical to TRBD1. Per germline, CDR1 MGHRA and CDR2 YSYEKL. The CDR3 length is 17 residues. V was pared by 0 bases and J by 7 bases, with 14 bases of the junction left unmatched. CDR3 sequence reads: CASSQDVIGTAPGGYTF. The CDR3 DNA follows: TGCGCCAGCAGCCAAGATGTTATCGGGACAGCCCCTGGTGGCTACACCTTC.

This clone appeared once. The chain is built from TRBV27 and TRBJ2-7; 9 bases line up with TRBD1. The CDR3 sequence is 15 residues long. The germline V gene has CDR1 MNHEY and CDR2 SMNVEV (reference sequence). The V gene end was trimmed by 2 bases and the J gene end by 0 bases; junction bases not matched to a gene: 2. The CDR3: CASSLDRGSSYEQYF. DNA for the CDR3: TGTGCCAGCAGTTTAGACAGGGGGAGCTCCTACGAGCAGTACTTC.

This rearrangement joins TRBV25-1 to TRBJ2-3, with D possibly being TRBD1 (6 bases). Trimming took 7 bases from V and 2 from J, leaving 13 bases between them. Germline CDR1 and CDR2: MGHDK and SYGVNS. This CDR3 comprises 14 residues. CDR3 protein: CASTDRPSTDTQYF. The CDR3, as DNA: TGTGCCAGCACCGACAGGCCCTCCACAGATACGCAGTATTTT.

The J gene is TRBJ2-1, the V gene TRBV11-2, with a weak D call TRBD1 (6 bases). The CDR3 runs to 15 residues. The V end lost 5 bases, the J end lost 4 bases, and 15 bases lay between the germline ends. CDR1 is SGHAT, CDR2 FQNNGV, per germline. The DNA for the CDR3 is TGTGCCAGCAGCCACCGAGGGCAGGGGTACAATGAGCAGTTCTTC. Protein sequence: CASSHRGQGYNEQFF.

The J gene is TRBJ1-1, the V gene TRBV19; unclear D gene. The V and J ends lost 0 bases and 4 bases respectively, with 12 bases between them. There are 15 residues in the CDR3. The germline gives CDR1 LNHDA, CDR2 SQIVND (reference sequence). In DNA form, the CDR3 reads TGTGCCAGTAGTATAGAGGCAGGCCGAGCCACTGAAGCTTTCTTT. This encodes CASSIEAGRATEAFF.

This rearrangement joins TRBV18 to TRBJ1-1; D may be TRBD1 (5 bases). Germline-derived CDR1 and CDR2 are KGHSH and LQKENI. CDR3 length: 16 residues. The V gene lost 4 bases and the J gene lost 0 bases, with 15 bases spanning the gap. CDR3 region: CASSLGLLGVNTEAFF. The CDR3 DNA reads TGTGCCAGCTCACTGGGACTGTTGGGGGTGAACACTGAAGCTTTCTTT.

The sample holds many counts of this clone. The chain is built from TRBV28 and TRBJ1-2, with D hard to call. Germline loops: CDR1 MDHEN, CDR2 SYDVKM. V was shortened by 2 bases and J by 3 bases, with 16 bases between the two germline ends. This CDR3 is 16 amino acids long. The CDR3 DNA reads TGTGCCAGCAGTTTACCGACCCCACGGGGAGACTATGGCTACACCTTC. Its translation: CASSLPTPRGDYGYTF.